This T cell receptor (beta chain) appears in the sequencing data of a study of tumor and adjacent non-tumor tissue in lung cancer. Findings of the study overall: Compared with tumor, normal lung showed significantly lower TCR diversity.

CDR3 length: 15 residues. Germline CDR1 and CDR2: LGHNA and YSLEER. As for this clonotype: No antigen is known for it. A read error may account for a junction end that differs from germline.

The template was RNA from unsorted bulk tissue. Chemotherapy-naive patients with new lung cancer underwent thoracic surgery in China, August–November 2014. Three rounds of nested PCR, following a modified ARM-PCR protocol, produced the TCRbeta library. One entry per CDR3 protein, called by TCRdb with MiXCR from the multiplex PCR reads. The table includes some 93,000 distinct CDR3 sequences, about 70% detected once. The origin of this receptor is a man in his sixties with non-small cell lung cancer. This rearrangement joins TRBV4-3 to TRBJ2-1; 11 nucleotides agree with TRBD2. The source material was lung tumor tissue. The CDR3 sequence: CASSQTSGTYNEQFF. The CDR3 DNA is TGCGCCAGCAGCCAGACTAGCGGGACTTACAACGAGCAGTTCTTC.